These T cell receptor beta chains were read from a single sample in a study of vaccination and CD4 T cells after COVID-19. TCRdb ran MiXCR on the PCR reads and lists one entry per CDR3 protein. The data hold 14,000 or so distinct CDR3 sequences, with 55% to 75% observed a single time. Which antigens these TCRs recognize remains unknown. Specimen: CD4+ T cells from blood, cultured in vitro. These receptors came from a human donor who had recovered from COVID-19. Both conserved end residues are part of each CDR3. The D gene is left open where the match is weak. Clone size is given for some rows only: seen once, a few or many times, or a class if the clone is expanded.

j_call: TRBJ1-5; v_call: TRBV15; cdr3_length: 15; clone_size: few; d_call: NA; cdr3_nt: TGTGCCACCAGCAGGGTTGTCAGCAGCGATCAGCCCCAGCATTTT; cdr3_aa: CATSRVVSSDQPQHF
j_call: TRBJ2-7; v_call: TRBV20-1; cdr3_length: 12; clone_size: NA; d_call: NA; cdr3_nt: TGCAGTGCTTTTATGCTAAGCTACGAGCAGTACTTC; cdr3_aa: CSAFMLSYEQYF
j_call: TRBJ2-4; v_call: TRBV7-9; cdr3_length: 14; clone_size: NA; d_call: NA; cdr3_nt: TGTGCCAGCAGCCGCGACAGGTTTGGAAACATTCAGTACTTC; cdr3_aa: CASSRDRFGNIQYF
j_call: TRBJ2-7; v_call: TRBV28; cdr3_length: 14; clone_size: NA; d_call: TRBD1; cdr3_nt: TGTGCCAGCAGAGAGGGACAGGTATTCTACGAGCAGTACTTC; cdr3_aa: CASREGQVFYEQYF
j_call: TRBJ2-4; v_call: TRBV20-1; cdr3_length: 16; clone_size: NA; d_call: NA; cdr3_nt: TGCAGTGCGGAAGACCGGGACTCTTCCTTCGGGAACATTCAGTACTTC; cdr3_aa: CSAEDRDSSFGNIQYF
j_call: TRBJ1-2; v_call: TRBV5-1; cdr3_length: 14; clone_size: NA; d_call: TRBD1; cdr3_nt: TGCGCCAGCAGCCAGACAGGGGGCAACTATGGCTACACCTTC; cdr3_aa: CASSQTGGNYGYTF
j_call: TRBJ1-5; v_call: TRBV20-1; cdr3_length: 15; clone_size: NA; d_call: TRBD1; cdr3_nt: TGCAGTGCTAGACCCCACAGGGGAGACGGCCAGCCCCAGCATTTT; cdr3_aa: CSARPHRGDGQPQHF
j_call: TRBJ1-5; v_call: TRBV20-1; cdr3_length: 14; clone_size: NA; d_call: NA; cdr3_nt: TGCAGTGCTAGAGATACATCGGGGAATCAGCCCCAGCATTTT; cdr3_aa: CSARDTSGNQPQHF
j_call: TRBJ2-2; v_call: TRBV20-1; cdr3_length: 16; clone_size: NA; d_call: NA; cdr3_nt: TGCAGTGCTAGAGATTGGGGCAGGGTAAACACCGGGGAGCTGTTTTTT; cdr3_aa: CSARDWGRVNTGELFF
j_call: TRBJ1-1; v_call: TRBV20-1; cdr3_length: 12; clone_size: NA; d_call: NA; cdr3_nt: TGCAGTGCTAAGACAGGGAACACTGAAGCTTTCTTT; cdr3_aa: CSAKTGNTEAFF
j_call: TRBJ2-5; v_call: TRBV7-2; cdr3_length: 17; clone_size: NA; d_call: TRBD1; cdr3_nt: TGTGCCAGCAGCCAAAAGGGCCCGGGACAGGGGGGAGAGACCCAGTACTTC; cdr3_aa: CASSQKGPGQGGETQYF
j_call: TRBJ2-2; v_call: TRBV6-1; cdr3_length: 18; clone_size: NA; d_call: TRBD2; cdr3_nt: TGTGCCAGTCCCAAGGACAGATTTAGCGGGAGGAGTACCGGGGAGCTGTTTTTT; cdr3_aa: CASPKDRFSGRSTGELFF
j_call: TRBJ2-7; v_call: TRBV7-2; cdr3_length: 14; clone_size: NA; d_call: NA; cdr3_nt: TGTGCCAGCAGCTTCGGCGGGGCCTCCTACGAGCAGTACTTC; cdr3_aa: CASSFGGASYEQYF
j_call: TRBJ2-7; v_call: TRBV28; cdr3_length: 16; clone_size: few; d_call: NA; cdr3_nt: TGTGCCAGCAGTTTATCCCCCGGGAGATTAAGCTACGAGCAGTACTTC; cdr3_aa: CASSLSPGRLSYEQYF
j_call: TRBJ2-7; v_call: TRBV6-1; cdr3_length: 15; clone_size: NA; d_call: TRBD2; cdr3_nt: TGTGCCAGAACACCATCCGGGACTAGACCATACGAGCAGTACTTC; cdr3_aa: CARTPSGTRPYEQYF
j_call: TRBJ1-2; v_call: TRBV2; cdr3_length: 12; clone_size: NA; d_call: NA; cdr3_nt: TGTGCCAGCAGTGAGATGGGGGATGGCTACACCTTC; cdr3_aa: CASSEMGDGYTF
j_call: TRBJ1-5; v_call: TRBV11-2; cdr3_length: 14; clone_size: NA; d_call: NA; cdr3_nt: TGTGCCAGCAGCCGTACAGGGAGCAATCAGCCCCAGCATTTT; cdr3_aa: CASSRTGSNQPQHF
j_call: TRBJ2-2; v_call: TRBV7-9; cdr3_length: 15; clone_size: NA; d_call: NA; cdr3_nt: TGTGCCAGCAGCTTAGAACCGGGTCCGGCCGGGGAGCTGTTTTTT; cdr3_aa: CASSLEPGPAGELFF
j_call: TRBJ2-3; v_call: TRBV20-1; cdr3_length: 14; clone_size: NA; d_call: NA; cdr3_nt: TGCAGTGCTAGAGACCCTAGCGGCACAGATACGCAGTATTTT; cdr3_aa: CSARDPSGTDTQYF
j_call: TRBJ2-5; v_call: TRBV5-1; cdr3_length: 16; clone_size: NA; d_call: TRBD2; cdr3_nt: TGCGCCAGCAGCTATGGGACTAGCGGGTTACAAGAGACCCAGTACTTC; cdr3_aa: CASSYGTSGLQETQYF
j_call: TRBJ1-2; v_call: TRBV6-1; cdr3_length: 14; clone_size: few; d_call: NA; cdr3_nt: TGTGCCAGCACTATAGACGGGGGCCCTTATGGCTACACCTTC; cdr3_aa: CASTIDGGPYGYTF
j_call: TRBJ1-5; v_call: TRBV19; cdr3_length: 15; clone_size: NA; d_call: NA; cdr3_nt: TGTGCCAGTAGTCGAGGGCTAGTTAGCAATCAGCCCCAGCATTTT; cdr3_aa: CASSRGLVSNQPQHF
j_call: TRBJ2-3; v_call: TRBV20-1; cdr3_length: 17; clone_size: NA; d_call: TRBD2; cdr3_nt: TGCAGTGCTCGCCGGGGGGCTAGCGGGAGGGCCAAAGATACGCAGTATTTT; cdr3_aa: CSARRGASGRAKDTQYF
j_call: TRBJ1-5; v_call: TRBV12-3/TRBV12-4; cdr3_length: 13; clone_size: NA; d_call: NA; cdr3_nt: TGTGCCAGCGGGATTTATAGCAATCAGCCCCAGCATTTT; cdr3_aa: CASGIYSNQPQHF
j_call: TRBJ2-5; v_call: TRBV11-2; cdr3_length: 11; clone_size: NA; d_call: NA; cdr3_nt: TGTGCCAGCGACATCTCCGGGACCCAGTACTTC; cdr3_aa: CASDISGTQYF
j_call: TRBJ2-7; v_call: TRBV11-2; cdr3_length: 14; clone_size: NA; d_call: NA; cdr3_nt: TGTGCCAGCAGCCTTAGGTGGACAGATTACGAGCAGTACTTC; cdr3_aa: CASSLRWTDYEQYF
j_call: TRBJ1-1; v_call: TRBV7-9; cdr3_length: 15; clone_size: NA; d_call: NA; cdr3_nt: TGTGCCAGCAGCTTATTGGACGGGAAGAACACTGAAGCTTTCTTT; cdr3_aa: CASSLLDGKNTEAFF
j_call: TRBJ1-2; v_call: TRBV6-1; cdr3_length: 14; clone_size: few; d_call: NA; cdr3_nt: TGTGCCAGCAGTGAACTGACAGACCTCTATGGCTACACCTTC; cdr3_aa: CASSELTDLYGYTF
j_call: TRBJ2-7; v_call: TRBV7-2; cdr3_length: 15; clone_size: NA; d_call: TRBD2; cdr3_nt: TGTGCCAGCAGCCGAGGACTAGCGAACTCCTACGAGCAGTACTTC; cdr3_aa: CASSRGLANSYEQYF
j_call: TRBJ2-5; v_call: TRBV6-1; cdr3_length: 13; clone_size: NA; d_call: TRBD1; cdr3_nt: TGTGCCAGCAGTGCAGGGGGCTGGGAGACCCAGTACTTC; cdr3_aa: CASSAGGWETQYF
j_call: TRBJ2-7; v_call: TRBV6-5; cdr3_length: 13; clone_size: NA; d_call: NA; cdr3_nt: TGTGCCAGCAGTTACGCAGGGAGGCACGAGCAGTACTTC; cdr3_aa: CASSYAGRHEQYF
j_call: TRBJ2-7; v_call: TRBV10-3; cdr3_length: 12; clone_size: NA; d_call: NA; cdr3_nt: TGTGCCATCAGGGGAGCGATCTACGAGCAGTACTTC; cdr3_aa: CAIRGAIYEQYF
j_call: TRBJ2-1; v_call: TRBV20-1; cdr3_length: 15; clone_size: NA; d_call: TRBD1; cdr3_nt: TGCAGTGCCAGACAGGGGGTTGGCGGAAACAATGAGCAATTCTTC; cdr3_aa: CSARQGVGGNNEQFF
j_call: TRBJ1-5; v_call: TRBV20-1; cdr3_length: 13; clone_size: few; d_call: NA; cdr3_nt: TGCAGTGCTAGTAGGATTGCCGATCAGCCCCAGCATTTT; cdr3_aa: CSASRIADQPQHF
j_call: TRBJ1-5; v_call: TRBV6-1; cdr3_length: 15; clone_size: few; d_call: TRBD1; cdr3_nt: TGTGCCAGCAGATTCAGGGGGGAAAGCAATCAGCCCCAGCATTTT; cdr3_aa: CASRFRGESNQPQHF
j_call: TRBJ2-7; v_call: TRBV28; cdr3_length: 17; clone_size: NA; d_call: TRBD2; cdr3_nt: TGTGCCAGCAGTTGGGGACTAGCGGGAGCTGAAACCTACGAGCAGTACTTC; cdr3_aa: CASSWGLAGAETYEQYF
j_call: TRBJ1-2; v_call: TRBV10-2; cdr3_length: 15; clone_size: few; d_call: NA; cdr3_nt: TGCGCCAGCAGCCAACAGAGCTTTCCCCTTAATGGCTACACCTTC; cdr3_aa: CASSQQSFPLNGYTF